The clone carrying this T cell receptor (beta chain) was detected only once. The sample originates from a study of blood T cell repertoires in COVID-19. Whole-study context: Samples of COVID-19 (acute and convalescent) were obtained from the United States, Italy and Spain. The cDNA or gDNA used as material had been derived from T cells, B-cell-depleted T cells, or PBMCs.

Profiling relied on immunoSEQ multiplex PCR, and the TCRdb table lists in-frame clones only, not all of them. In the table there are 330,000 or so clones, almost 90% of which are singletons. The study drew participants aged about 18 to 95 years from 20 to 30 US areas. Cohort placement rested on clinical history that participants reported themselves. The receptor was derived from a woman in her 30s who had been exposed to COVID-19. The specimen was PBMCs or T cells enriched from blood (not recorded which).

CDR3 sequence (DNA): TGCGCCAGCAGCCAAGCGGGGACTAGCGGGGTCTACGAGCAGTACTTC. Encoded protein: CASSQAGTSGVYEQYF. The V gene is TRBV5-1, the J gene TRBJ2-7, with 13 bases that match TRBD2. The CDR3 contains 16 residues. CDR1 SGHRS and CDR2 YFSETQ come from the germline V gene. Trimming at V came to 4 bases and at J to 3 bases, leaving 7 bases not matched to a gene.